This TCR beta chain was recovered during a study of a mutant IDH1 vaccine in newly diagnosed glioma. Study in general: Vaccines were begun 4-6 weeks after radiotherapy alone, or with temozolomide cycles. Receipt of radiotherapy, temozolomide, or both preceded the study, and most received both. Study-level results: Any relationship between pseudoprogression and changes in top peripheral T cell clonotypes seemed absent.

A few counts support this clone. What it recognizes is unknown. With 5 bases removed from V and 5 bases from J, the gap between germline ends came to 15 bases. The CDR3 runs to 14 residues. Germline V gene sequence: CDR1 PRHDT, CDR2 FYEKMQ (reference sequence). Assay: immunoSEQ multiplex PCR; the TCRdb copy retains only in-frame clones and omits some. The sample yields about 55,000 clones, about 80% seen once. The time point is: week 23, last vaccination. Doses of 300 ug of mutant IDH1 20-mer peptide were given with topical imiquimod. Donors had new WHO grade 3 or 4 IDH1-mutant, ATRX-lost astrocytomas. The sequencing here drew on PBMCs, taken from a glioma patient whose treatment included an IDH1 peptide vaccine. The clonotype was recovered from a man aged 40-55 years with glioma. V usage is TRBV13 and J usage is TRBJ2-5; either TRBD1 or TRBD2 may fit D (6 bases each). CDR3 protein: CASSPSGAAETQYF. Written as DNA, the CDR3 is TGTGCCAGCAGCCCTTCGGGGGCTGCGGAGACCCAGTACTTC.